The clone carrying this T cell receptor (beta chain) was seen once. Its target is unknown. Using immunoSEQ multiplex PCR, the repertoire was profiled, and TCRdb retains in-frame clones only, with some absent. The table shows tens of thousands of clones, with around 95% occurring only once. The data stem from a study of siplizumab effects on memory and regulatory T cells. The CDR3 sequence is 13 residues long. From germline, CDR1 is SGHDN and CDR2 FVKESK. Trimming took 3 bases from V and 8 from J; bases not matched to a gene: 5. Broader study findings: No functional test confirmed suppression by proliferating siplizumab-culture Tregs.

This TCR derives from a human donor in good health. V gene TRBV14 combines with J gene TRBJ1-2; 8 bases align to TRBD1. The sample consisted of CD8+ T cells sorted from blood. The CDR3 region is CASSQNRGGGYTF. The CDR3 DNA is TGTGCCAGCAGCCAGAACAGGGGGGGAGGCTACACCTTC.